The 16 T cell receptor beta chains presented below share a single source sample, sequenced in a study of blood T cell repertoires in COVID-19. Assay: immunoSEQ multiplex PCR; the TCRdb copy retains only in-frame clones and omits some. The data contain some 220,000 clones, roughly 80% of them singletons. The specimen sequenced was PBMCs or T cells enriched from blood (not recorded which). The receptors derive from a woman aged 40-49 years with acute COVID-19.

V is TRBV7-8 and J is TRBJ2-7; D is possibly TRBD2 (5 bases). Germline-derived CDR1 and CDR2 are SGHVS and FQNEAQ. The V gene lost 5 bases and the J gene lost 1 base, with 9 bases spanning the gap. This CDR3 contains 13 residues. CDR3 residues: CASSLRESYEQYF. The CDR3 bases are TGTGCCAGCAGCCTAAGGGAGTCCTACGAGCAGTACTTC.

The gene calls are TRBV2 and TRBJ1-3; 9 nucleotides match TRBD1. Trimming cost V 6 bases and J 1 base; bases outside gene matches: 13. The germline V gene has CDR1 SNHLY and CDR2 FYNNEI. This CDR3 is built from 18 residues. The CDR3 here is CASRAQGARRGSGNTIYF. CDR3 DNA: TGTGCCAGCAGGGCACAGGGGGCAAGGCGAGGATCTGGAAACACCATATATTTT. Using reference TRBV2 and TRBJ1-3 for the parts outside the CDR3, the full variable domain is EPEVTQTPSHQVTQMGQEVILRCVPISNHLYFYWYRQILGQKVEFLVSFYNNEISEKSEIFDDQFSVERPDGSNFTLKIRSTKLEDSAMYFCASRAQGARRGSGNTIYFGEGSWLTVV.

This chain connects TRBV2 to TRBJ2-5; 11 bases are shared with TRBD2. Germline V lookup: CDR1 SNHLY, CDR2 FYNNEI. CDR3 length equals 16 residues. J was trimmed by 4 bases and V by 9 bases; bases with no gene match: 13. The CDR3 DNA reads TGTGCCAGTAAACTTACGACTAGCGGGGTCGCAGAGACCCAGTACTTC. It yields the protein CASKLTTSGVAETQYF. Together with reference TRBV2 and TRBJ2-5, the CDR3 gives the full variable domain: EPEVTQTPSHQVTQMGQEVILRCVPISNHLYFYWYRQILGQKVEFLVSFYNNEISEKSEIFDDQFSVERPDGSNFTLKIRSTKLEDSAMYFCASKLTTSGVAETQYFGPGTRLLVL.

The chain recombines TRBV7-2 with TRBJ1-2; TRBD1 matches 11 bases. CDR1 SGHTA and CDR2 FQGNSA come from the germline V gene. After removal of 11 bases from V and 5 bases from J, the junction contained 7 bases not matched to a gene. This CDR3 is built from 13 residues. The CDR3 sequence is CASRTGGVYGYTF. The CDR3, as DNA: TGTGCCTCCAGGACAGGGGGCGTTTATGGCTACACCTTC.

This clone was seen only once. This rearrangement joins TRBV6-4 to TRBJ2-1, with 12 bases matching TRBD2. After removal of 5 bases from V and 5 bases from J, the junction contained 4 bases not matched to a gene. Germline loops: CDR1 MRHNA, CDR2 SNTAGT. The CDR3 is 15 amino acids. The DNA of the CDR3 is TGTGCCAGCAGTACTAGCGGGAGGATCAACAATGAGCAGTTCTTC. This sequence encodes CASSTSGRINNEQFF.

This chain uses TRBV19 with TRBJ1-1, with D possibly TRBD1 on 5 matching bases. Between the trimmed V and J ends, which lost 3 bases and 4 bases, there was a span of 9 bases. The germline V gene has CDR1 LNHDA and CDR2 SQIVND (reference sequence). This CDR3 is built from 13 residues. For the CDR3, the DNA is TGTGCCAGTAGTATTGGGGGGGTCACTGAAGCTTTCTTT. It yields the protein CASSIGGVTEAFF. Based on the CDR3 plus reference TRBV19 and TRBJ1-1, the full variable domain is DGGITQSPKYLFRKEGQNVTLSCEQNLNHDAMYWYRQDPGQGLRLIYYSQIVNDFQKGDIAEGYSVSREKKESFPLTVTSAQKNPTAFYLCASSIGGVTEAFFGQGTRLTVV.

The V gene is TRBV15, the J gene TRBJ2-7; 9 bases agree with TRBD1. The CDR3 totals 19 residues. V shed 2 bases and J 5 bases; nucleotides not matched to a gene: 19. Germline loops: CDR1 LNHNV, CDR2 YYDKDF (reference sequence). CDR3 sequence (DNA): TGTGCCACCAGCAGATCACACAATTTAAGAGGGACAGGGAACCACGAGCAGTACTTC. This gives the protein CATSRSHNLRGTGNHEQYF.

This chain uses TRBV7-2 with TRBJ2-2, with D unresolved. CDR1 is SGHTA, CDR2 FQGNSA, per germline. This CDR3 comprises 16 residues. Trimming left V 1 base short and J 3 bases short, with 12 bases between. The CDR3 bases are TGTGCCAGCAGCTTAGGGAGTTCAGTATACACCGGGGAGCTGTTTTTT. This codes for CASSLGSSVYTGELFF.

The chain combines TRBV7-9 with TRBJ1-2, with D possibly TRBD1 on 5 matching bases. V was cut by 5 bases and J by 8 bases, with 18 bases left in between. The CDR3 spans 14 residues. Germline CDR1 is SEHNR and CDR2 is FQNEAQ (reference sequence). CDR3 DNA: TGTGCCAGCAGCAAACAACAGGCGCCGGTAGGCTACACCTTC. It yields the protein CASSKQQAPVGYTF.

A few counts support this clone. V is TRBV28 and J is TRBJ2-7; 11 bases align to TRBD2. The CDR3 is 16 amino acids. The trim removed 6 bases at V and 5 bases at J, leaving 12 bases unmatched. Germline V gene lookup returns CDR1 MDHEN and CDR2 SYDVKM. The CDR3 region has the DNA TGTGCCAGCAGCTCACAACTAGCGGGAGCAACGGACGAGCAGTACTTC. Its protein is CASSSQLAGATDEQYF.

This sequence joins TRBV6-5 and TRBJ2-7; 8 bases align to TRBD1. V was clipped by 2 bases and J by 2 bases; unmatched bases: 2. The CDR3 has 14 amino acids. Germline values: CDR1 MNHEY, CDR2 SVGAGI. CDR3 residues: CASSYGRGPYEQYF. The CDR3 DNA sequence: TGTGCCAGCAGTTACGGCAGGGGGCCCTACGAGCAGTACTTC.

The chain has TRBV5-5 and TRBJ1-1; TRBD1 aligns across 7 bases. CDR1 and CDR2 (germline): SGHKS, YYEKEE (reference sequence). This CDR3 has 15 residues. V lost 2 bases, J lost 5 bases, and 9 bases stayed unmatched. This CDR3 reads CASSFGPGQSTEAFF. The CDR3 region has the DNA TGTGCCAGCAGCTTTGGGCCGGGACAGTCGACTGAAGCTTTCTTT.

The V call is TRBV18, the J call TRBJ1-1; no reliable D call. V was clipped by 6 bases and J by 10 bases, with 18 bases between them. The CDR3 totals 13 residues. Germline V lookup: CDR1 KGHSH, CDR2 LQKENI. The CDR3: CASSELPSSGAFF. The DNA of the CDR3 is TGTGCCAGCTCCGAGTTACCTTCGAGTGGAGCTTTCTTT.

This clone was seen ten or more times. This sample includes further DNA sequences coding for the same CDR3. The chain links TRBV6-4 to TRBJ2-3; 8 bases agree with TRBD2. The germline V gene encodes CDR1 MRHNA and CDR2 SNTAGT. Trimming at V came to 6 bases and at J to 0 bases, leaving 2 bases not matched to a gene. This CDR3 spans 14 amino acids. CDR3 bases: TGTGCCAGCAGCCGGGGGGGTAGCACAGATACGCAGTATTTT. The encoded protein is CASSRGGSTDTQYF.

The CDR3 bases are TGTGCCAGCAGGAGGGGGGAGCAGTACTTC. This codes for CASRRGEQYF. The V gene is TRBV21-1, the J gene TRBJ2-7; the D call TRBD1 from the table was never checked on the DNA. TRBV21-1 is a documented pseudogene. The CDR3 is 10 amino acids.

V usage is TRBV11-2 and J usage is TRBJ2-7; no definite D call. V lost 2 bases and J 0 bases, leaving 17 bases between the germline ends. Germline V gene sequence: CDR1 SGHAT, CDR2 FQNNGV. The CDR3 spans 17 residues. The CDR3 region is CASSLSAKPLGSYEQYF. The DNA of the CDR3 is TGTGCCAGCAGCTTATCTGCAAAACCCCTCGGCTCCTACGAGCAGTACTTC.